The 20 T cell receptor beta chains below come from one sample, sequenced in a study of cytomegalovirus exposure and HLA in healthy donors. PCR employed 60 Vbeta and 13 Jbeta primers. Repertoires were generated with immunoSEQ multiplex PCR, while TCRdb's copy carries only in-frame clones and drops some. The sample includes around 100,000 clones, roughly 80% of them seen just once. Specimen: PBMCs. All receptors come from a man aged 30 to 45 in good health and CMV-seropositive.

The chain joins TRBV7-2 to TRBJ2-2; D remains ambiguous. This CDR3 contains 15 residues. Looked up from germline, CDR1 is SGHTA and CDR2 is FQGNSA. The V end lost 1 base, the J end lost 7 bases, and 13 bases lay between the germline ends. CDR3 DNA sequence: TGTGCCAGCAGCTTAGTTCAGATACGAAGCGGGGAGCTGTTTTTT. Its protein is CASSLVQIRSGELFF.

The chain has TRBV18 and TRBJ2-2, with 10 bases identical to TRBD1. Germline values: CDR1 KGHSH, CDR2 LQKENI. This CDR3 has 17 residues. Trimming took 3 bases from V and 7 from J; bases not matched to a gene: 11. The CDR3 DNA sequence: TGTGCCAGCTCACCGTTGACAGGGGGCGCTTTGATCGGGGAGCTGTTTTTT. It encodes CASSPLTGGALIGELFF.

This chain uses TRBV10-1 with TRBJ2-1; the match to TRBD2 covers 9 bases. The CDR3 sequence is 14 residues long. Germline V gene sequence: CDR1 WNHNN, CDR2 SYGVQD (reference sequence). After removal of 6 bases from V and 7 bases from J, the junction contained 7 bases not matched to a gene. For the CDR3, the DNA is TGCGCCAGCAGGCGGGGGGGAGATGCGAATGAGCAGTTCTTC. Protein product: CASRRGGDANEQFF.

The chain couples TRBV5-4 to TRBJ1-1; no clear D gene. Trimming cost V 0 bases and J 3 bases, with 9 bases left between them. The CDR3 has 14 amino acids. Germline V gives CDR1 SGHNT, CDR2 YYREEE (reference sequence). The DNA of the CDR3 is TGTGCCAGCAGCTTGGACGTGGGCGACACTGAAGCTTTCTTT. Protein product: CASSLDVGDTEAFF.

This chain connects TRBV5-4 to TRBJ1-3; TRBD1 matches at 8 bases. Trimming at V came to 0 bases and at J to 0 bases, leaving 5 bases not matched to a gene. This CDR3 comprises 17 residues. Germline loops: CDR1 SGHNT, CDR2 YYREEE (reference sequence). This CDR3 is CASSLGQGAYSGNTIYF. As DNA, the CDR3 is TGTGCCAGCAGCTTGGGGCAGGGGGCCTACTCTGGAAACACCATATATTTT.

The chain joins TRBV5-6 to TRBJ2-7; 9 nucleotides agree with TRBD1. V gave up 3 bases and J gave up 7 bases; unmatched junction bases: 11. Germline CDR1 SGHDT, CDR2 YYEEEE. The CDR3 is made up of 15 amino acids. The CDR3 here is CASSSGQGLENEQYV. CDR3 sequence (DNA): TGTGCCAGCAGCTCAGGACAGGGGCTCGAGAATGAGCAGTACGTC.

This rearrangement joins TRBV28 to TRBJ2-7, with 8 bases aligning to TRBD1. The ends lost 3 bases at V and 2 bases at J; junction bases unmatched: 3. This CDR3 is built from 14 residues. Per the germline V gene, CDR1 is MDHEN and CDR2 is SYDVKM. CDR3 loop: CASSFAGGAYEQYF. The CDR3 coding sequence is TGTGCCAGCAGTTTTGCAGGGGGCGCCTACGAGCAGTACTTC.

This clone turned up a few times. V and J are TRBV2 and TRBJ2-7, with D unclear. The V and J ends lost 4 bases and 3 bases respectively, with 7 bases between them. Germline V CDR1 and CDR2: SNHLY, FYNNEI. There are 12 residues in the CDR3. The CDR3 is CASSVRDYEQYF. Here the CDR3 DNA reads TGTGCCAGCAGTGTTCGAGACTACGAGCAGTACTTC.

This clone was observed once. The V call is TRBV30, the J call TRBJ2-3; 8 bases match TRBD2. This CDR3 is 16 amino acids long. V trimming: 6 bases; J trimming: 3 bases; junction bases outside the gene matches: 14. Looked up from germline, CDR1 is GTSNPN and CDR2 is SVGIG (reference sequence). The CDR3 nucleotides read TGTGCCTGTAGAAATGTAGCCCGGGAGGGGACAGATACGCAGTATTTT. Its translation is CACRNVAREGTDTQYF.

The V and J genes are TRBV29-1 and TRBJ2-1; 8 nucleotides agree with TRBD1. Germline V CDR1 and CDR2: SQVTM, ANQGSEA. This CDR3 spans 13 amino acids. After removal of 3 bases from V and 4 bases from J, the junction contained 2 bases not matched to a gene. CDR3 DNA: TGCAGCGTTGAGGGACAGGAGTACAATGAGCAGTTCTTC. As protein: CSVEGQEYNEQFF.

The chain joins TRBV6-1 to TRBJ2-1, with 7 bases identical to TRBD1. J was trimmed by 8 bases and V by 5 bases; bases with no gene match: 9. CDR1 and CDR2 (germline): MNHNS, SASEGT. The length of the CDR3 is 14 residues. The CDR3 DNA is TGTGCCAGCAGTTATTACCAGGGGGATGATGAGCAGTTCTTC. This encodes CASSYYQGDDEQFF.

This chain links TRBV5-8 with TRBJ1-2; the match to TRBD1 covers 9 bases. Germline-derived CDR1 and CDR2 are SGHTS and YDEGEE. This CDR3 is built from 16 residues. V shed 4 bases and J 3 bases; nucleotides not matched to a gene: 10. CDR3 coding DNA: TGTGCCAGCAGCCAGACAGGGACAGGGCATTACTATGGCTACACCTTC. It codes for CASSQTGTGHYYGYTF.

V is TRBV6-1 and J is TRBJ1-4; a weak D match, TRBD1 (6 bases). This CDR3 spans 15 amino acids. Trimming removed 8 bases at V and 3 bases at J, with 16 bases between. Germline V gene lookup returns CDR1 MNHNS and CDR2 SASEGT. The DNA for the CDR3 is TGTGCCAGCGGGGTACAGGGTGTCGCTAATGAAAAACTGTTTTTT. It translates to CASGVQGVANEKLFF.

CDR3 in DNA: TGTGCCAGTAGTGTTCAGTTATGGGCAGTTAGGAACACTGAAGCTTTCTTT. Translated, it gives CASSVQLWAVRNTEAFF. The V call is TRBV19, the J call TRBJ1-1; D unresolved. The CDR3 is 17 amino acids. V was pared by 5 bases and J by 1 base, with 20 bases between. CDR1 is LNHDA and CDR2 is SQIVND in the germline V gene (reference sequence).

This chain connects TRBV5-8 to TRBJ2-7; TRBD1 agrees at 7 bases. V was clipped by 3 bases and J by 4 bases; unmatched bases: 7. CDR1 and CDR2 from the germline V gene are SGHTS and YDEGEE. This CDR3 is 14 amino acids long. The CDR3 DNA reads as TGTGCCAGCAGCTCTTTCCGGGACAGATACGAGCAGTACTTC. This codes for CASSSFRDRYEQYF.

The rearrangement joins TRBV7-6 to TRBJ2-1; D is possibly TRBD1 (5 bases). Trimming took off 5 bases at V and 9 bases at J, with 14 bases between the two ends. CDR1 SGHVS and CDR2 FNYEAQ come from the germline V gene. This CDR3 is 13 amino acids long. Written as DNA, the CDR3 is TGTGCCAGCAGCGCCGGTCCCCAGGGTGAGCAGTTCTTC. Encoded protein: CASSAGPQGEQFF.

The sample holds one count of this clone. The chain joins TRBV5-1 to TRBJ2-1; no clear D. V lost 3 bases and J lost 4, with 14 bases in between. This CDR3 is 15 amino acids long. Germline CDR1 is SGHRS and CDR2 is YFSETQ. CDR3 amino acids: CASSSDLAAYNEQFF. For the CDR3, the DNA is TGCGCCAGCAGCTCAGATCTCGCGGCGTACAATGAGCAGTTCTTC.

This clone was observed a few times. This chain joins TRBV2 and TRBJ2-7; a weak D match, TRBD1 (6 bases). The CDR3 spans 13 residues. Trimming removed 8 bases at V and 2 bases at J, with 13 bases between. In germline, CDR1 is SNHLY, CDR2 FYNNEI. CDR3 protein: CASWGQGPYEQYV. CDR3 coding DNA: TGTGCCAGCTGGGGGCAGGGCCCCTACGAGCAGTACGTC.

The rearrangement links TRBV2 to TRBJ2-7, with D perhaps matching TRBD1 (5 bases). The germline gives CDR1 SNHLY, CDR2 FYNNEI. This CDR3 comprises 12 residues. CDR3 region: CASRDIMSEQCV. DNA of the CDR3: TGTGCCAGCAGGGACATCATGAGTGAGCAGTGCGTC.

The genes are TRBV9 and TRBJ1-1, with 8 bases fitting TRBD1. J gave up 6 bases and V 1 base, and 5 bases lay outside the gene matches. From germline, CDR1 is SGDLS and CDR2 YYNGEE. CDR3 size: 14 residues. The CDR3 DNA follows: TGTGCCAGCAGCGTACCTACAGGGGGGCCTGAAGCTTTCTTT. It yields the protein CASSVPTGGPEAFF.